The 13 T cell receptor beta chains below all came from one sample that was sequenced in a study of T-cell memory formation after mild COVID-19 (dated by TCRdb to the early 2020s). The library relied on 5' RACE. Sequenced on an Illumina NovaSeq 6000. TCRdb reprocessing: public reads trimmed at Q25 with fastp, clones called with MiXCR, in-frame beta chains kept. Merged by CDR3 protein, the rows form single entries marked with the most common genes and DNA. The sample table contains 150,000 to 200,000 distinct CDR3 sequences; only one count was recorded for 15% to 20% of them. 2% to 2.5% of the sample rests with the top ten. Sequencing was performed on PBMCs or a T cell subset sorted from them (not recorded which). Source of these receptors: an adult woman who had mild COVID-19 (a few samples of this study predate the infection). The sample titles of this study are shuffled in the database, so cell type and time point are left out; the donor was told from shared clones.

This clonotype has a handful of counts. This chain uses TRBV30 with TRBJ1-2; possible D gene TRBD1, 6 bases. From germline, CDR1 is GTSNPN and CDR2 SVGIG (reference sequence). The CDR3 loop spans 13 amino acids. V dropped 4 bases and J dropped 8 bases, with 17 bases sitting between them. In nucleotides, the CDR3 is TGTGCCTGGATACTACAGGGCGTTGGAGGCTACACCTTC. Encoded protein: CAWILQGVGGYTF.

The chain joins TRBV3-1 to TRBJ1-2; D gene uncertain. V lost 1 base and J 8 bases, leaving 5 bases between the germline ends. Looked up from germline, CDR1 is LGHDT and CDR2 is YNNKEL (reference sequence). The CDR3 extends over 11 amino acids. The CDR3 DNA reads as TGTGCCAGCAGCCAAGTGGGCGGCTACACCTTC. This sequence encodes CASSQVGGYTF. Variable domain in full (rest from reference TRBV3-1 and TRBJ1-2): DTAVSQTPKYLVTQMGNDKSIKCEQNLGHDTMYWYKQDSKKFLKIMFSYNNKELIINETVPNRFSPKSPDKAHLNLHINSLELGDSAVYFCASSQVGGYTFGSGTRLTVV.

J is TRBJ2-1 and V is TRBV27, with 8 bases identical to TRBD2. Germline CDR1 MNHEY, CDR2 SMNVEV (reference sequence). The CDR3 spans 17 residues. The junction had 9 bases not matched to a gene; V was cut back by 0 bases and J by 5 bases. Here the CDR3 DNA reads TGTGCCAGCAGTTTATCGCCCCTTAGCGGGGAGAACAATGAGCAGTTCTTC. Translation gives CASSLSPLSGENNEQFF.

Here the CDR3 reads CASSFTSGGGSEAFF. The CDR3 DNA reads as TGTGCCAGCAGCTTTACGTCGGGCGGGGGATCTGAAGCTTTCTTT. The chain carries TRBV5-5 and TRBJ1-1, with D maybe TRBD1 (5 bases). The CDR3 is 15 residues long. CDR1 is SGHKS and CDR2 is YYEKEE in the germline V gene (reference sequence). V lost 2 bases and J lost 6, with 17 bases in between.

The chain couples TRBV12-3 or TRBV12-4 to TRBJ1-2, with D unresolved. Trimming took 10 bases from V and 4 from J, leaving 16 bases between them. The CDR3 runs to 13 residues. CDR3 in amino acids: CAIGRESLYGYTF. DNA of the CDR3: TGTGCCATAGGCCGGGAGAGCCTCTATGGCTACACCTTC.

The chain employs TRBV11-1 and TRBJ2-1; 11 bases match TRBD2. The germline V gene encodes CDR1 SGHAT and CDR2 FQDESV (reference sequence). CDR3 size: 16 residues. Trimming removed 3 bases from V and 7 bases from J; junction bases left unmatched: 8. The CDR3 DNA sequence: TGTGCCAGCAGCTTCAGCCTAGCGGGGGGAAGAAATGAGCAGTTCTTC. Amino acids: CASSFSLAGGRNEQFF.

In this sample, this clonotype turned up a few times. The CDR3 protein is CSVASHSSYEQYF. In nucleotides, the CDR3 is TGCAGCGTCGCGTCGCACAGCTCCTACGAGCAGTACTTC. The rearrangement joins TRBV29-1 to TRBJ2-7; D is uncertain. Trimming stripped 6 bases from V and 0 bases from J, with 12 bases between. CDR3 length: 13 residues. Looked up from germline, CDR1 is SQVTM and CDR2 is ANQGSEA.

DNA for the CDR3: TGTGCCAGCAGCCCGATGGGGGGACCCTTTGACGAGCAGTACTTC. Its translation: CASSPMGGPFDEQYF. The chain has TRBV7-9 and TRBJ2-7; D may be TRBD2 (6 bases). The CDR3 runs to 15 residues. V gave up 5 bases and J gave up 5 bases, with 19 bases separating them. The germline V gene has CDR1 SEHNR and CDR2 FQNEAQ (reference sequence). Full variable domain (missing parts from reference TRBV7-9 and TRBJ2-7): DTGVSQNPRHKITKRGQNVTFRCDPISEHNRLYWYRQTLGQGPEFLTYFQNEAQLEKSRLLSDRFSAERPKGSFSTLEIQRTEQGDSAMYLCASSPMGGPFDEQYFGPGTRLTVT.

CDR3 in amino acids: CASSSLRGQAEAFF. CDR3 coding DNA: TGTGCCAGCAGTTCCCTCCGGGGGCAGGCTGAAGCTTTCTTT. This sequence joins TRBV12-3 or TRBV12-4 and TRBJ1-1; D may be TRBD1 (6 bases). The CDR3 runs 14 residues. The germline V and J ends were trimmed by 4 bases and 6 bases, with 15 bases remaining between them.

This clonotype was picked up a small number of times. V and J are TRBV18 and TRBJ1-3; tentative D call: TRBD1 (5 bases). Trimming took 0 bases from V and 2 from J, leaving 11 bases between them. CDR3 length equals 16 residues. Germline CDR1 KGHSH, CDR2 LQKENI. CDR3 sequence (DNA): TGTGCCAGCTCACCACCGACCGGGGCGGCTGGAAACACCATATATTTT. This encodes CASSPPTGAAGNTIYF. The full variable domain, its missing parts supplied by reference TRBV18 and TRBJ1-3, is NAGVMQNPRHLVRRRGQEARLRCSPMKGHSHVYWYRQLPEEGLKFMVYLQKENIIDESGMPKERFSAEFPKEGPSILRIQQVVRGDSAAYFCASSPPTGAAGNTIYFGEGSWLTVV.

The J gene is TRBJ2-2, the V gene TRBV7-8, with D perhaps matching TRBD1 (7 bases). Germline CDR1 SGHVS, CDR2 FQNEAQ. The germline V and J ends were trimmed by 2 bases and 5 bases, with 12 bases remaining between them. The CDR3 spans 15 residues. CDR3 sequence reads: CASSLQTGRTGELFF. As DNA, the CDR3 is TGTGCCAGCAGCTTACAGACAGGGAGGACCGGGGAGCTGTTTTTT.

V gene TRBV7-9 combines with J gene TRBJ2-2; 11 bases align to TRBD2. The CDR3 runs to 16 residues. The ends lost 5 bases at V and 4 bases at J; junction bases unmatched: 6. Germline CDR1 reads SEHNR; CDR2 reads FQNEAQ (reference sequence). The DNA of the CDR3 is TGTGCCAGCAGCGGCCCTAGCGGGAGGATCACCGGGGAGCTGTTTTTT. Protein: CASSGPSGRITGELFF.

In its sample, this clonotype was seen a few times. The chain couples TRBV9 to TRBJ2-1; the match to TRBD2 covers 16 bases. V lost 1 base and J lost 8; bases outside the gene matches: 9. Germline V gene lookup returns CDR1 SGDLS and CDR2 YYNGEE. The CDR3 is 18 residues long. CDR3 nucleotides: TGTGCCAGCAGCGTACTCGGGACTAGCGGGAGGGGGGGACATGAGCAGTTCTTC. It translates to CASSVLGTSGRGGHEQFF.